The sequence of this T cell receptor beta chain was determined in a study of blood T cell repertoires in COVID-19. Study background: From T cells, B-cell-depleted T cells, or PBMCs came the material, which was cDNA or gDNA.

Source study methods: Amplifying reference gene primers gave estimates of nucleated cell counts. Repertoires were generated with immunoSEQ multiplex PCR, while TCRdb's copy carries only in-frame clones and drops some. The V and J calls and the clone size are those of that table, but D and trimming were determined from the DNA. The profile covers more than 70,000 clones, with 82% appearing a single time and 35% to 40% taken by the ten largest. Germline V gene data show CDR1 as SGDLS and CDR2 as YYNGEE. The ends were cut back, 4 bases at V and 0 bases at J, with 17 bases in the middle. The CDR3 contains 17 residues.

The rearrangement uses TRBV9 and TRBJ2-1; D call uncertain. The clonotype comes from a woman between 70 and 85 years old with acute or convalescent COVID-19. Sequencing was performed on peripheral blood. CDR3 sequence (DNA): TGTGCCAGCAGCCCTACTGGGCCGGCAAGCTCCTACAATGAGCAGTTCTTC. This translates into CASSPTGPASSYNEQFF.